This section outlines one T cell receptor beta chain sequence together with its context. Antigen unknown. TCRdb's copy holds only in-frame clones and misses some; the assay was immunoSEQ multiplex PCR. The sample contains about 1.4 million clones, roughly 95% of which appear only once. These data originate in a study of shared clonotypes between healthy human individuals. This CDR3 is 13 amino acids long. In germline, CDR1 is SGHNT, CDR2 YYREEE (reference sequence). The V end lost 5 bases, the J end lost 6 bases, and 12 bases lay between the germline ends. Study outcomes and limitations: A reduction in generation probabilities was seen for non-shared clonotypes relative to those shared by all four donors.

The receptor was isolated from a young man in good health. The sample consisted of naive CD4+ T cells sorted from blood. The subset denotes: CD45RA+ positively selected. The V and J genes are TRBV5-4 and TRBJ2-1, with D perhaps TRBD2 (6 bases). CDR3 residues: CASRLPGVNEQFF. The CDR3 DNA follows: TGTGCCAGCAGGCTACCGGGGGTCAATGAGCAGTTCTTC.